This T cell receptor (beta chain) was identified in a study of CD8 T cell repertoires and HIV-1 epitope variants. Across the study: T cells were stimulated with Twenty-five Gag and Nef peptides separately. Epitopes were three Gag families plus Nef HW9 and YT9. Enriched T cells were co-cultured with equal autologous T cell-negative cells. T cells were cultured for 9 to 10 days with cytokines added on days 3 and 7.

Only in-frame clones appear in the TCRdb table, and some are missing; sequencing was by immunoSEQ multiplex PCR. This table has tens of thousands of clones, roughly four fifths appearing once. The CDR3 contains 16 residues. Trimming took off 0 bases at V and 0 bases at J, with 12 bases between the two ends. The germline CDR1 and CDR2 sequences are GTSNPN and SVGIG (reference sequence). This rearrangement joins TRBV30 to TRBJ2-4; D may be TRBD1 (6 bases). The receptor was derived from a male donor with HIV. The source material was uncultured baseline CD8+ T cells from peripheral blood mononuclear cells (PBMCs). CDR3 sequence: CAWSVRDTLAKNIQYF. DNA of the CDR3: TGTGCCTGGAGTGTACGGGACACCCTAGCCAAAAACATTCAGTACTTC.